The T cell receptor (beta chain) described here comes from a study of blood T cell repertoires in COVID-19. About the study: Spain, Italy and the United States supplied samples that represented acute and convalescent COVID-19. T cells, B-cell-depleted T cells, or PBMCs provided the cDNA or gDNA that served as material.

Authors' data handling: From reference gene primer amplification, estimates of nucleated cell counts were derived. This table comes from immunoSEQ multiplex PCR, and its TCRdb copy is limited to in-frame clones, with some not included. That table supplies the V and J calls and clone size; D and trimming were determined from the DNA. The sample contains fewer than 60,000 clones, 70% to 85% of which appear only once. The CDR3 has 13 residues. CDR1 SGHTA and CDR2 FQGNSA come from the germline V gene. Trimming removed 1 base at V and 5 bases at J, with 6 bases between. The TCR was taken from an older man with acute or convalescent COVID-19. Sequenced: peripheral blood. J is TRBJ1-5 and V is TRBV7-2; unclear D gene. Here the CDR3 reads CASSLVQDQPQHF. DNA of the CDR3: TGTGCCAGCAGCTTAGTTCAGGATCAGCCCCAGCATTTT.